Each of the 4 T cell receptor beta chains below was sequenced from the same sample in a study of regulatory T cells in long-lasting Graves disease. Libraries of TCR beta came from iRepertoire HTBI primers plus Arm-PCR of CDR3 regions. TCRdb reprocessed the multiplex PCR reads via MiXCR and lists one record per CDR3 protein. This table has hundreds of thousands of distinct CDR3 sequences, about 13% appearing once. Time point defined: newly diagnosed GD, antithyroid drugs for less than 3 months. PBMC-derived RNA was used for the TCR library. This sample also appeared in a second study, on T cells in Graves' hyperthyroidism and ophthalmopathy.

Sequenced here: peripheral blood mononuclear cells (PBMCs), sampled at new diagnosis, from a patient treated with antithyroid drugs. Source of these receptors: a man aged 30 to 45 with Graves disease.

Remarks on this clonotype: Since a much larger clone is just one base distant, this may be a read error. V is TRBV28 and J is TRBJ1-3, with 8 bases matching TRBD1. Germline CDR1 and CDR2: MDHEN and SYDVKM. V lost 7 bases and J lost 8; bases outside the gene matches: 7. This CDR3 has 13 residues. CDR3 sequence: CASMTGAGDTIYF. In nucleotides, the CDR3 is TGTGCCAGCATGACAGGGGCGGGAGACACCATATATTTT.

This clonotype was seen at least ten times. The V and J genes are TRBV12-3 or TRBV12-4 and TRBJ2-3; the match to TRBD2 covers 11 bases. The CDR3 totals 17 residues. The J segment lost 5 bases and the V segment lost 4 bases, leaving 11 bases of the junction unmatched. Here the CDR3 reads CASSSGTSGPLGDTQYF. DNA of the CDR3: TGTGCCAGCAGTTCCGGGACTAGCGGCCCGTTGGGAGATACGCAGTATTTT.

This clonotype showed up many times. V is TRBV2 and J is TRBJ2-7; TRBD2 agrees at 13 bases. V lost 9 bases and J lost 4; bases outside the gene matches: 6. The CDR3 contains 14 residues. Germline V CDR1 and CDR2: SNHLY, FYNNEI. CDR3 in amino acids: CASERTSGSYEQYF. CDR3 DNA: TGTGCCAGTGAGAGGACTAGCGGGAGTTACGAGCAGTACTTC. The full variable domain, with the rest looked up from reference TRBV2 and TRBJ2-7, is EPEVTQTPSHQVTQMGQEVILRCVPISNHLYFYWYRQILGQKVEFLVSFYNNEISEKSEIFDDQFSVERPDGSNFTLKIRSTKLEDSAMYFCASERTSGSYEQYFGPGTRLTVT.

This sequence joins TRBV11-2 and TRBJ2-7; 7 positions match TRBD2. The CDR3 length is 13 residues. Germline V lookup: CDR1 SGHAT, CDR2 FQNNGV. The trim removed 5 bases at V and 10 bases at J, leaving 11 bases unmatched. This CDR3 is CASSPPRGSGQYF. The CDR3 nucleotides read TGTGCCAGCAGCCCCCCGCGGGGGAGTGGTCAGTACTTC.